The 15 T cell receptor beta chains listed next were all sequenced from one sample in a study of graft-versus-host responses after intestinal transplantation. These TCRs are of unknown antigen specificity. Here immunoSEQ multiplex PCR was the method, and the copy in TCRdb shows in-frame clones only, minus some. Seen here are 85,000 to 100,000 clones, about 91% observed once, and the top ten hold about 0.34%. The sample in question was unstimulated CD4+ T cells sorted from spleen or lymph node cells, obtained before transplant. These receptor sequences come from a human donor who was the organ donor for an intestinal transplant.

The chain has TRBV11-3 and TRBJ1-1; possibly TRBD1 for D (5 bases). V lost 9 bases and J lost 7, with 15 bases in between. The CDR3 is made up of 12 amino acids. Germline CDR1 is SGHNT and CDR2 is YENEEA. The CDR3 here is CASKGEAGEAFF. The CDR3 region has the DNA TGTGCCAGTAAAGGGGAAGCGGGTGAAGCTTTCTTT.

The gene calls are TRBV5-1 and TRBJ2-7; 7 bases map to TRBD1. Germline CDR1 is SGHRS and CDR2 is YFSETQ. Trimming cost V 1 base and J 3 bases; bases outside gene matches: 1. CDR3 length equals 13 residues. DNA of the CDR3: TGCGCCAGCAGCTTGAACAGGGGCTACGAGCAGTACTTC. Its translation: CASSLNRGYEQYF.

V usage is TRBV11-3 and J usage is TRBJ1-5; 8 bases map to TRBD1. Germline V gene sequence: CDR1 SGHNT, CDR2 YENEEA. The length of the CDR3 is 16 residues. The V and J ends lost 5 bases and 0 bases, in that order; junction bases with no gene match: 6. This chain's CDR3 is CASSQDRAHSNQPQHF. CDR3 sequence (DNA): TGTGCCAGCAGCCAGGACAGGGCGCATAGCAATCAGCCCCAGCATTTT.

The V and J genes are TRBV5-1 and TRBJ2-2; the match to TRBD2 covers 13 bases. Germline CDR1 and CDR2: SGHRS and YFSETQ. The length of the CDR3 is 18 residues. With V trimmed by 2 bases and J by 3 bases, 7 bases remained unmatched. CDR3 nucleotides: TGCGCCAGCAGCTTAATGAGACTAGCGGGAGGCGACACCGGGGAGCTGTTTTTT. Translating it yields CASSLMRLAGGDTGELFF.

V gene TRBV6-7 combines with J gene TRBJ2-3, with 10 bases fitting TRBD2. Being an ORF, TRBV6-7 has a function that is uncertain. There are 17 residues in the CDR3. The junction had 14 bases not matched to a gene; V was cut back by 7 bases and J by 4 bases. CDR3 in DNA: TGTGCCAGCATATCGGCAGAGGGGACTAGCGCGGCAGATACGCAGTATTTT. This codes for CASISAEGTSAADTQYF.

The CDR3 sequence is CASSLSGTTGELFF. The CDR3 coding sequence is TGTGCCAGCAGTCTTAGCGGGACCACCGGGGAGCTGTTTTTT. The V and J genes are TRBV6-5 and TRBJ2-2, with 8 positions matching TRBD2. The junction had 3 bases not matched to a gene; V was cut back by 5 bases and J by 4 bases. The CDR3 covers 14 residues. Looked up from germline, CDR1 is MNHEY and CDR2 is SVGAGI.

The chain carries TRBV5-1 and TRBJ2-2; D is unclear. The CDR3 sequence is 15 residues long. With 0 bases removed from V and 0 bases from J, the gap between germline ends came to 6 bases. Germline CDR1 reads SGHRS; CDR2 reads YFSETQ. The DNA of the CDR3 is TGCGCCAGCAGCTTGGGTTTCGCGAACACCGGGGAGCTGTTTTTT. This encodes CASSLGFANTGELFF.

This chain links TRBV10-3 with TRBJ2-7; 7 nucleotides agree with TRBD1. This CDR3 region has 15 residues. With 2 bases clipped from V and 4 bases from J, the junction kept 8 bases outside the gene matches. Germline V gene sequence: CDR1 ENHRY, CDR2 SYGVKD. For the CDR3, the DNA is TGTGCCATCAGTGAGATTTTAAGGGGGCGTTACGAGCAGTACTTC. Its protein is CAISEILRGRYEQYF.

The CDR3 DNA follows: TGCAGTGCTCCGTACACAGATACGCAGTATTTT. The encoded protein is CSAPYTDTQYF. The chain uses TRBV20-1 and TRBJ2-3; the D is unclear. There are 11 residues in the CDR3. Between the trimmed V and J ends, which lost 5 bases and 2 bases, there was a span of 5 bases. Per germline, CDR1 DFQATT and CDR2 SNEGSKA (reference sequence).

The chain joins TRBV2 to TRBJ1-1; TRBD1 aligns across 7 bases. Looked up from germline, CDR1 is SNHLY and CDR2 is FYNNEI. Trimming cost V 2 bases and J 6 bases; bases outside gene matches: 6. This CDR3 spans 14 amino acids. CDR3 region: CASSENRGVSEAFF. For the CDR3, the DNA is TGTGCCAGCAGTGAAAACAGGGGAGTCTCTGAAGCTTTCTTT.

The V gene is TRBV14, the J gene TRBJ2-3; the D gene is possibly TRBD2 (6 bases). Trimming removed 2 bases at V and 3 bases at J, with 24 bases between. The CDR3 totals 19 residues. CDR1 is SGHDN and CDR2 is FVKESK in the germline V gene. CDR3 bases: TGTGCCAGCAGCCAACCTCCGACTTCGACTAGATACCGTACAGATACGCAGTATTTT. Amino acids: CASSQPPTSTRYRTDTQYF.

The CDR3 sequence is CASSSGLAGWHEQFF. CDR3 nucleotides: TGTGCCAGCAGCTCGGGACTAGCGGGATGGCATGAGCAGTTCTTC. This rearrangement joins TRBV5-6 to TRBJ2-1, with 13 bases identical to TRBD2. V dropped 3 bases and J dropped 8; count of bases not matched to a gene: 5. Germline V gives CDR1 SGHDT, CDR2 YYEEEE. CDR3 size: 15 residues.

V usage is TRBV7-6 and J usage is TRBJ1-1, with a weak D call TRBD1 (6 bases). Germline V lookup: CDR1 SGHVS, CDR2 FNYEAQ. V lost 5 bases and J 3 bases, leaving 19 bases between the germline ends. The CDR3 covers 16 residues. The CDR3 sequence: CASSHLGGAGHTEAFF. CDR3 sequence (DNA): TGTGCCAGCAGCCACCTAGGGGGGGCAGGGCACACTGAAGCTTTCTTT.

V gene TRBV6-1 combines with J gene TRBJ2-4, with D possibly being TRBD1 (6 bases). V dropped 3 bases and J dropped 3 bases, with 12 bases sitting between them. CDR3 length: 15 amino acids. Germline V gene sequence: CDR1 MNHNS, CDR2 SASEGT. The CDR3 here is CASSEGHLGKNIQYF. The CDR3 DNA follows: TGTGCCAGCAGTGAGGGACATTTAGGCAAAAACATTCAGTACTTC.

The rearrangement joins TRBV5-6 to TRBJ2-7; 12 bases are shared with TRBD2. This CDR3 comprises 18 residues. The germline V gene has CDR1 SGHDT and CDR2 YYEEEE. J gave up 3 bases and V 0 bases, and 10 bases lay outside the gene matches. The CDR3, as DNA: TGTGCCAGCAGCTTGGTACGGGCTAGCGGGAGGGCAAGCTACGAGCAGTACTTC. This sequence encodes CASSLVRASGRASYEQYF.